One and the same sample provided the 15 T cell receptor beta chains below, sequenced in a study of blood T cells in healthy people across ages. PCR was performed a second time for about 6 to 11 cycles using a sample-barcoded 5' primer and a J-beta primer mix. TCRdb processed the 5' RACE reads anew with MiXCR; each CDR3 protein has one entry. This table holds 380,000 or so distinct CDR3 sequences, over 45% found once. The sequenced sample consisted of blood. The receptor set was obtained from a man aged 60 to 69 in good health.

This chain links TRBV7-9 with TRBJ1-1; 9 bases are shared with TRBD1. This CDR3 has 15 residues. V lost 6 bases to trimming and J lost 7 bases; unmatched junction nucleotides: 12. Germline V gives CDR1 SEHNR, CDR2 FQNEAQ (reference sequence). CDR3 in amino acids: CASSDVDRGVGEAFF. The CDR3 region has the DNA TGTGCCAGCAGTGATGTCGACAGGGGGGTCGGTGAAGCTTTCTTT.

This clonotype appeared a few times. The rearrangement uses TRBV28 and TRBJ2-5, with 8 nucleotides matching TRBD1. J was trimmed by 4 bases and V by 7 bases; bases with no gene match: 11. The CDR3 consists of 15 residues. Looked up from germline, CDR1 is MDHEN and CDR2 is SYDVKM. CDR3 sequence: CASKTFRDRLETQYF. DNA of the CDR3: TGTGCCAGCAAAACCTTCCGGGACAGGTTAGAGACCCAGTACTTC.

DNA for the CDR3: TGTGCCAGCAGGGTGAACACTGAAGCTTTCTTT. It specifies CASRVNTEAFF. This chain links TRBV6-2 or TRBV6-3 with TRBJ1-1, with no clear D. Trimming removed 6 bases from V and 0 bases from J, with 2 bases in between. CDR3 size: 11 residues. Germline values: CDR1 MNHEY, CDR2 SVGEGT.

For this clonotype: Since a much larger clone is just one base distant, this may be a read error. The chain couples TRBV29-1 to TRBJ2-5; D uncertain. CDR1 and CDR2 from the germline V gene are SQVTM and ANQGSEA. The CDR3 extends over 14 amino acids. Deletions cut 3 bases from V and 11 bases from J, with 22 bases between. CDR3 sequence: CSVDGLGSYNEQYF. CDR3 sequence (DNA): TGCAGCGTTGATGGTCTAGGTTCCTACAATGAGCAGTACTTC.

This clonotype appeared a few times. The CDR3 protein is CASSFEPPNTDTQYF. The CDR3 DNA follows: TGCGCCAGCAGCTTCGAGCCTCCCAACACAGATACGCAGTATTTT. The J gene is TRBJ2-3, the V gene TRBV5-1; no reliable D call. The CDR3 covers 15 residues. V was pared by 2 bases and J by 2 bases, with 12 bases between. CDR1 and CDR2 from the germline V gene are SGHRS and YFSETQ.

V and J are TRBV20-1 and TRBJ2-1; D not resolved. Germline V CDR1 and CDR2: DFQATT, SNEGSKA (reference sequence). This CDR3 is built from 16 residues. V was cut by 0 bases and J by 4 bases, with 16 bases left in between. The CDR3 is CSARDPKGLRYNEQFF. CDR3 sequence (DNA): TGCAGTGCTAGAGATCCCAAGGGATTGCGGTACAATGAGCAGTTCTTC.

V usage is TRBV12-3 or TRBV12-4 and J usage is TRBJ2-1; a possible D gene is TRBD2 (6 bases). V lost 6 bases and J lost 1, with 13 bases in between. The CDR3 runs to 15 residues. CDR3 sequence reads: CASRSGLLSYNEQFF. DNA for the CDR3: TGTGCCAGCAGGTCGGGACTCCTATCCTACAATGAGCAGTTCTTC.

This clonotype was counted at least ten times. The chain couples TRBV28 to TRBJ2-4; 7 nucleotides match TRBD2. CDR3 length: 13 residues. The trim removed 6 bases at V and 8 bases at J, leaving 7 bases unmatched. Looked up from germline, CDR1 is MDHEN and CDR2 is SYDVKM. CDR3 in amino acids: CASRVAGGDIQYF. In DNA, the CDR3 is TGTGCCAGCAGGGTAGCGGGTGGGGACATTCAGTACTTC.

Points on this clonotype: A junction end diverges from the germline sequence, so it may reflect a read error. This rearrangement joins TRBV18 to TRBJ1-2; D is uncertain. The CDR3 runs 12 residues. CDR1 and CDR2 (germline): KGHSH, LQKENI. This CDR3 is CASSPQDYGYTF. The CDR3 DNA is TGTGCCAGCTCCCCACAAGACTATGGCTACACCTTC. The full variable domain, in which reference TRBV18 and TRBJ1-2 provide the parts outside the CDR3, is NAGVMQNPRHLVRRRGQEARLRCSPMKGHSHVYWYRQLPEEGLKFMVYLQKENIIDESGMPKERFSAEFPKEGPSILRIQQVVRGDSAAYFCASSPQDYGYTFGSGTRLTVV.

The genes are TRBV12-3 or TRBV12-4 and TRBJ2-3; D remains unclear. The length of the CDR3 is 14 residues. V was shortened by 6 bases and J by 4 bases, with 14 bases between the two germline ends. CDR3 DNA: TGTGCCAGCAGCTTAAGCCGCAAATCAGATACGCAGTATTTT. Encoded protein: CASSLSRKSDTQYF.

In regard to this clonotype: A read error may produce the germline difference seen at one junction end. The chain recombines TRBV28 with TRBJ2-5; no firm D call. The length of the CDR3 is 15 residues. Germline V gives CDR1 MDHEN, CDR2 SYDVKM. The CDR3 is CATALPITEQVTQYF. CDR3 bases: TGTGCCACTGCATTGCCGATAACAGAACAAGTGACCCAGTACTTC.

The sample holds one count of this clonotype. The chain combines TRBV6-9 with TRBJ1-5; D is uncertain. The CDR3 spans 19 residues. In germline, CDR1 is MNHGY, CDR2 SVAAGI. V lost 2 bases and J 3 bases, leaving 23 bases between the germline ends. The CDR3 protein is CASSYTGGSNKTLNQPQHF. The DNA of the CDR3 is TGTGCCAGCAGTTATACGGGAGGCTCAAATAAGACCCTCAATCAGCCCCAGCATTTT.

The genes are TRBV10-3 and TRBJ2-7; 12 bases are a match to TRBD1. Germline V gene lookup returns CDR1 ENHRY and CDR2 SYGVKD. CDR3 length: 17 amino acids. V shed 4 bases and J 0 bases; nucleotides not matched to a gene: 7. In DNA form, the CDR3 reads TGTGCCATCAGTGGGCATGGGACAGGGGGCGCCTCCTACGAGCAGTACTTC. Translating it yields CAISGHGTGGASYEQYF.

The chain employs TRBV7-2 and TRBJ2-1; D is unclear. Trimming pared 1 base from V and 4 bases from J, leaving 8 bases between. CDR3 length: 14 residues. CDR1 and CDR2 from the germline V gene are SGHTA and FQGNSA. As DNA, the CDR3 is TGTGCCAGCAGCTTAGAGGAACTTTACAATGAGCAGTTCTTC. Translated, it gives CASSLEELYNEQFF.

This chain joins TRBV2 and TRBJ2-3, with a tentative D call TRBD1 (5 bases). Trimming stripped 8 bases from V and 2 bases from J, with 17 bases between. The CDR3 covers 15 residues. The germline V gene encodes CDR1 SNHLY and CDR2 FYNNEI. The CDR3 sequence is CASRTEATVTDTQYF. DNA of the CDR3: TGTGCCAGCCGCACCGAGGCGACAGTCACAGATACGCAGTATTTT. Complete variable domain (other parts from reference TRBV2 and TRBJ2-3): EPEVTQTPSHQVTQMGQEVILRCVPISNHLYFYWYRQILGQKVEFLVSFYNNEISEKSEIFDDQFSVERPDGSNFTLKIRSTKLEDSAMYFCASRTEATVTDTQYFGPGTRLTVL.